One sample yielded the 27 T cell receptor beta chains listed below, sequenced in a study of OX40 agonist ivuxolimab in advanced cancers. The assay was immunoSEQ multiplex PCR, and TCRdb's table has in-frame clones only and misses some. The data contain around 100,000 clones, about 86% of them singletons. The sample consisted of CD4+ or CD8+ T cells sorted from blood, taken in a trial of the OX40 agonist ivuxolimab. These receptors all stem from an adult with an advanced solid tumor such as melanoma, head and neck, liver or kidney cancer.

The rearrangement uses TRBV21-1 and TRBJ2-1; the table assigns TRBD2, which was not confirmed against the DNA. TRBV21-1 is a known pseudogene. CDR3 length equals 18 residues. CDR3 loop: CASSNGSGGELPYNEQFF. DNA for the CDR3: TGTGCCAGCAGCAATGGTAGCGGGGGGGAGCTTCCCTACAATGAGCAGTTCTTC.

The chain links TRBV6-5 to TRBJ2-7, with 7 bases matching TRBD1. V shed 6 bases, J shed 0 bases, and the junction held 8 bases outside the gene matches. This CDR3 comprises 15 residues. Germline loops: CDR1 MNHEY, CDR2 SVGAGI. CDR3 bases: TGTGCCAGCAGACCTAGGACAGGTACCTCCTACGAGCAGTACTTC. Translating gives CASRPRTGTSYEQYF.

The rearrangement joins TRBV11-3 to TRBJ2-6; D unclear. CDR3 length: 15 residues. Germline CDR1 is SGHNT and CDR2 is YENEEA. Between the trimmed V and J ends, which lost 5 bases and 4 bases, there was a span of 12 bases. The DNA for the CDR3 is TGTGCCAGCAGCCCCTTAAGGACCGGGGCCAACGTCCTGACTTTC. This translates into CASSPLRTGANVLTF.

In its sample, this clone was seen a few times. V and J are TRBV5-1 and TRBJ2-4; 10 bases align to TRBD1. J lost 2 bases, V lost 2 bases, and 10 bases had no gene match. The CDR3 totals 18 residues. CDR1 and CDR2 from the germline V gene are SGHRS and YFSETQ. CDR3 in amino acids: CASSFDPDRGRSKNIQYF. CDR3 DNA sequence: TGCGCCAGCAGCTTTGACCCCGACAGGGGGCGCTCCAAAAACATTCAGTACTTC.

The chain couples TRBV6-1 to TRBJ1-2, with a weak D call TRBD1 (5 bases). The germline V gene has CDR1 MNHNS and CDR2 SASEGT. Trimming took 4 bases from V and 4 from J, leaving 7 bases between them. The CDR3 extends over 12 amino acids. The CDR3 nucleotides are TGTGCCAGCAGTGCCCAGGGCTATGGCTACACCTTC. Its protein is CASSAQGYGYTF.

The chain couples TRBV18 to TRBJ1-5; D uncertain. Between the trimmed V and J ends, which lost 0 bases and 13 bases, there was a span of 19 bases. Germline CDR1 is KGHSH and CDR2 is LQKENI. The CDR3 spans 15 residues. The CDR3 nucleotides are TGTGCCAGCTCACCACCTGAAAGGGCCCAGAGTCTTCAGCATTTT. It translates to CASSPPERAQSLQHF.

The chain employs TRBV19 and TRBJ2-7; D possibly corresponds to TRBD1 (6 bases). The CDR3 covers 12 residues. Germline-derived CDR1 and CDR2 are LNHDA and SQIVND (reference sequence). Trimming took 10 bases from V and 3 from J, leaving 13 bases between them. This CDR3 reads CATRDNLYEQYF. DNA for the CDR3: TGTGCCACCCGGGACAACCTCTACGAGCAGTACTTC. The entire variable domain, with the rest obtained from reference TRBV19 and TRBJ2-7, is as follows: DGGITQSPKYLFRKEGQNVTLSCEQNLNHDAMYWYRQDPGQGLRLIYYSQIVNDFQKGDIAEGYSVSREKKESFPLTVTSAQKNPTAFYLCATRDNLYEQYFGPGTRLTVT.

This clone was recorded once. This chain connects TRBV5-1 to TRBJ2-5; D is uncertain. The DNA matches TRBJ2-7 better at its end, which makes the J call doubtful. Germline-derived CDR1 and CDR2 are SGHRS and YFSETQ. This CDR3 region has 12 residues. DNA for the CDR3: TGCGCCAGCAGCGCAAACACGGCCGAGCAGTACTTC. Residues: CASSANTAEQYF.

The rearrangement links TRBV29-1 to TRBJ1-3; D gene ambiguous. Between the trimmed V and J ends, which lost 4 bases and 0 bases, there was a span of 7 bases. Germline values: CDR1 SQVTM, CDR2 ANQGSEA. This CDR3 contains 13 residues. In DNA, the CDR3 is TGCAGCGTTGGACTCAACTCTGGAAACACCATATATTTT. It specifies CSVGLNSGNTIYF.

The genes are TRBV30 and TRBJ2-7; perhaps TRBD2 as D (6 bases). The V and J ends lost 2 bases and 3 bases respectively, with 14 bases between them. This CDR3 comprises 14 residues. Germline V CDR1 and CDR2: GTSNPN, SVGIG (reference sequence). The CDR3 DNA reads TGTGCCTGGAGTTCCCCAGGGAGGAACTACGAGCAGTACTTC. Its protein product is CAWSSPGRNYEQYF.

The J gene is TRBJ2-3, the V gene TRBV27; TRBD2 is a possible D gene (6 bases). Trimming cost V 5 bases and J 3 bases, with 21 bases left between them. The CDR3 consists of 17 residues. Germline values: CDR1 MNHEY, CDR2 SMNVEV (reference sequence). For the CDR3, the DNA is TGTGCCAGCAGTCCCCGGGACTCGAGGTTTGGGACAGATACGCAGTATTTT. Its translation is CASSPRDSRFGTDTQYF.

The V gene is TRBV7-9, the J gene TRBJ2-5; either TRBD1 or TRBD2 may fit D (6 bases each). The CDR3 runs 13 residues. Germline V gene sequence: CDR1 SEHNR, CDR2 FQNEAQ (reference sequence). The V and J ends lost 7 bases and 3 bases respectively, with 12 bases between them. As DNA, the CDR3 is TGTGCCAGCACCGGGGGCAGGGAAGAGACCCAGTACTTC. Its translation is CASTGGREETQYF.

The chain links TRBV18 to TRBJ1-3; D unresolved. The germline CDR1 and CDR2 sequences are KGHSH and LQKENI. There are 14 residues in the CDR3. The V and J ends lost 3 bases and 0 bases respectively, with 6 bases between them. The DNA of the CDR3 is TGTGCCAGCTCACCCCAGAACTCTGGAAACACCATATATTTT. This codes for CASSPQNSGNTIYF.

The V and J genes are TRBV7-6 and TRBJ2-5; 12 bases match TRBD1. J lost 4 bases, V lost 0 bases, and 6 bases had no gene match. The germline gives CDR1 SGHVS, CDR2 FNYEAQ. There are 17 residues in the CDR3. CDR3 sequence: CASSLAQGQGARETQYF. The CDR3 DNA sequence: TGTGCCAGCAGCTTAGCGCAGGGACAGGGGGCGCGAGAGACCCAGTACTTC.

V and J are TRBV6-5 and TRBJ1-5; perhaps TRBD1 as D (6 bases). This CDR3 comprises 15 residues. Germline V gene lookup returns CDR1 MNHEY and CDR2 SVGAGI. V was trimmed by 10 bases and J by 7 bases, leaving 23 bases between them. The CDR3 region has the DNA TGTGCCACCCAAATAACAGGGAGCAGTATCCAGCCCCAGCATTTT. Translated: CATQITGSSIQPQHF.

The chain combines TRBV4-1 with TRBJ2-3; D possibly corresponds to TRBD2 (6 bases). Germline lookup yields CDR1 MGHRA and CDR2 YSYEKL. This CDR3 contains 12 residues. Trimming shortened V by 4 bases and J by 5 bases, and 7 bases separated the two germline ends. CDR3 nucleotides: TGCGCCAGCAGCCTGGGGGGAGATACGCAGTATTTT. Translation gives CASSLGGDTQYF.

This rearrangement joins TRBV5-4 to TRBJ2-2; the match to TRBD2 covers 8 bases. Germline V gene lookup returns CDR1 SGHNT and CDR2 YYREEE (reference sequence). The CDR3 consists of 15 residues. Trimming at V came to 2 bases and at J to 3 bases, leaving 3 bases not matched to a gene. In nucleotides, the CDR3 is TGTGCCAGCAGCTTCGGGGGGGTGTACACCGGGGAGCTGTTTTTT. This codes for CASSFGGVYTGELFF.

The chain couples TRBV5-1 to TRBJ2-7, with D unresolved. The CDR3 loop spans 11 amino acids. V lost 7 bases and J 2 bases, leaving 7 bases between the germline ends. From germline, CDR1 is SGHRS and CDR2 YFSETQ. CDR3 region: CASGSAYEQYF. For the CDR3, the DNA is TGCGCCAGCGGCTCTGCCTACGAGCAGTACTTC.

This CDR3 reads CASSQYMHGNEQFF. Written as DNA, the CDR3 is TGTGCCAGCAGCCAATATATGCATGGCAATGAGCAGTTCTTC. V usage is TRBV14 and J usage is TRBJ2-1; D is unclear. The germline V and J ends were trimmed by 2 bases and 6 bases, with 11 bases remaining between them. This CDR3 contains 14 residues. Germline CDR1 and CDR2: SGHDN and FVKESK. Full variable domain (remainder filled in from reference TRBV14 and TRBJ2-1): EAGVTQFPSHSVIEKGQTVTLRCDPISGHDNLYWYRRVMGKEIKFLLHFVKESKQDESGMPNNRFLAERTGGTYSTLKVQPAELEDSGVYFCASSQYMHGNEQFFGPGTRLTVL.

This rearrangement joins TRBV19 to TRBJ1-2; D might be TRBD1 (5 bases). Germline V lookup: CDR1 LNHDA, CDR2 SQIVND (reference sequence). The V and J ends lost 1 base and 0 bases respectively, with 9 bases between them. The CDR3 is made up of 15 amino acids. The CDR3 DNA sequence: TGTGCCAGTAGTATAGGGACACCTCCTAACTATGGCTACACCTTC. Translated: CASSIGTPPNYGYTF.

The chain couples TRBV5-4 to TRBJ2-5; D may be TRBD1 or TRBD2 (6 bases each). V was pared by 4 bases and J by 1 base, with 20 bases between. Germline loops: CDR1 SGHNT, CDR2 YYREEE (reference sequence). The CDR3 is 17 residues long. The CDR3 DNA reads as TGTGCCAGCAGCGCATTTATGATGGGGGGCCCCCAAGAGACCCAGTACTTC. It is translated as CASSAFMMGGPQETQYF.

This chain connects TRBV5-1 to TRBJ1-1, with 7 bases lining up with TRBD1. V trimming: 1 base; J trimming: 0 bases; junction bases outside the gene matches: 0. The CDR3 loop spans 14 amino acids. Per germline, CDR1 SGHRS and CDR2 YFSETQ. This CDR3 reads CASSLTGVNTEAFF. CDR3 in DNA: TGCGCCAGCAGCTTGACAGGGGTGAACACTGAAGCTTTCTTT.

The chain couples TRBV13 to TRBJ2-7; tentatively, D is TRBD1 (5 bases). CDR1 is PRHDT, CDR2 FYEKMQ, per germline (reference sequence). Trimming stripped 0 bases from V and 4 bases from J, with 13 bases between. This CDR3 spans 15 amino acids. The CDR3 coding sequence is TGTGCCAGCAGCTTAGGAGGGGCTGAAGGATACGAGCAGTACTTC. It yields the protein CASSLGGAEGYEQYF.

The gene calls are TRBV7-2 and TRBJ1-4, with D perhaps matching TRBD1 (6 bases). CDR1 SGHTA and CDR2 FQGNSA come from the germline V gene. The V and J ends lost 4 bases and 8 bases respectively, with 14 bases between them. This CDR3 has 14 amino acids. CDR3 coding DNA: TGTGCCAGCAGCTCAGGGGTGTTCGGCGAAAAACTGTTTTTT. Translating it yields CASSSGVFGEKLFF.

The rearrangement joins TRBV6-5 to TRBJ1-3, with D possibly matching TRBD1 (5 bases). Germline V gives CDR1 MNHEY, CDR2 SVGAGI. This CDR3 contains 13 residues. The CDR3 coding sequence is TGTGCTACGGGACCCGGGGCTCGGGGCACCATATATTTT. Translation: CATGPGARGTIYF.

The chain has TRBV30 and TRBJ1-2; TRBD1 aligns across 9 bases. After removal of 3 bases from V and 3 bases from J, the junction contained 5 bases not matched to a gene. Per germline, CDR1 GTSNPN and CDR2 SVGIG (reference sequence). This CDR3 contains 14 residues. Here the CDR3 reads CAWSPTGGDYGYTF. CDR3 DNA sequence: TGTGCCTGGAGCCCGACAGGGGGAGACTATGGCTACACCTTC.

The gene calls are TRBV5-5 and TRBJ1-6; D unresolved. V was cut by 1 base and J by 2 bases, with 10 bases left in between. Germline CDR1 is SGHKS and CDR2 is YYEKEE (reference sequence). The CDR3 sequence is 16 residues long. The DNA of the CDR3 is TGTGCCAGCAGCTTGTCTCTGACTACCTATAATTCACCCCTCCACTTT. This translates into CASSLSLTTYNSPLHF.